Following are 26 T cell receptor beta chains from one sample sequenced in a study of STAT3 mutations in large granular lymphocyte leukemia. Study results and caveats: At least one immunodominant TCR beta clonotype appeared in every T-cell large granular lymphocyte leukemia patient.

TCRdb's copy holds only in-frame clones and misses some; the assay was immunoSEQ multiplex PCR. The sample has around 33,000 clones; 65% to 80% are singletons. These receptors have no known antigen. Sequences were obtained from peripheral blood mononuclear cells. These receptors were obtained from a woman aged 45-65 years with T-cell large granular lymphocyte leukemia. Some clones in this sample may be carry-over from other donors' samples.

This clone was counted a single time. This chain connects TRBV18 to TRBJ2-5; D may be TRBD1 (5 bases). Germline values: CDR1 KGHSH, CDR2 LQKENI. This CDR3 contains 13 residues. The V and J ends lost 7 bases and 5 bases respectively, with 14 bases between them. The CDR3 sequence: CASFSPPGETQYF. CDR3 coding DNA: TGTGCCAGCTTTTCCCCTCCAGGGGAGACCCAGTACTTC.

The CDR3 here is CASSVTSGSSYNEQFF. The CDR3 DNA reads TGCGCCAGCAGCGTGACTAGCGGGAGCTCCTACAATGAGCAGTTCTTC. This rearrangement joins TRBV5-1 to TRBJ2-1; TRBD2 matches 12 bases. This CDR3 has 16 residues. Germline loops: CDR1 SGHRS, CDR2 YFSETQ. V shed 4 bases and J 0 bases; nucleotides not matched to a gene: 2. The full variable domain, rest sourced from reference TRBV5-1 and TRBJ2-1, is KAGVTQTPRYLIKTRGQQVTLSCSPISGHRSVSWYQQTPGQGLQFLFEYFSETQRNKGNFPGRFSGRQFSNSRSEMNVSTLELGDSALYLCASSVTSGSSYNEQFFGPGTRLTVL.

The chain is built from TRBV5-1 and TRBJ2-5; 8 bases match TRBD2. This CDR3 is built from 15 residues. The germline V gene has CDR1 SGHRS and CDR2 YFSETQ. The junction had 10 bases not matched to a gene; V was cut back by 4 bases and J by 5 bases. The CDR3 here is CASSPGGGLMETQYF. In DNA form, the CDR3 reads TGCGCCAGCAGCCCCGGGGGGGGGCTGATGGAGACCCAGTACTTC.

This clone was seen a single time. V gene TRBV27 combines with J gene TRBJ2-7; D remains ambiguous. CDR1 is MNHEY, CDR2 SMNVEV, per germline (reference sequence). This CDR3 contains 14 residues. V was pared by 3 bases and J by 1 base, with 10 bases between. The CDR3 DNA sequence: TGTGCCAGCAGTTTGACTCTACTATCCTACGAGCAGTACTTC. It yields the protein CASSLTLLSYEQYF.

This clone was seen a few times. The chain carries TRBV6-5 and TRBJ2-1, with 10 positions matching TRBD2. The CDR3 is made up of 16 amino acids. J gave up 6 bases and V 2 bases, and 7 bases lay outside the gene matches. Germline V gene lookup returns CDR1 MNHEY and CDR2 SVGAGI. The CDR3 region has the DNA TGTGCCAGCAGTTACGCGCGGACTAGCGGAACCAATGAGCAGTTCTTC. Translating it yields CASSYARTSGTNEQFF.

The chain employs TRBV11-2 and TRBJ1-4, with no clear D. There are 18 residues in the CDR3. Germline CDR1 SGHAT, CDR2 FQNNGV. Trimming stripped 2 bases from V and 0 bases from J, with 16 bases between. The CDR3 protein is CASSLRAGLRATNEKLFF. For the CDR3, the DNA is TGTGCCAGCAGCTTACGGGCAGGTCTAAGGGCAACTAATGAAAAACTGTTTTTT.

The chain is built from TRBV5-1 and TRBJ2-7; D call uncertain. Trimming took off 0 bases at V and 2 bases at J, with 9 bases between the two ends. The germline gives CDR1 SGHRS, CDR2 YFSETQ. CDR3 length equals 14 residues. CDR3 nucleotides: TGCGCCAGCAGCTTGGCCGCGTGGGCCTACGAGCAGTACTTC. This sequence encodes CASSLAAWAYEQYF.

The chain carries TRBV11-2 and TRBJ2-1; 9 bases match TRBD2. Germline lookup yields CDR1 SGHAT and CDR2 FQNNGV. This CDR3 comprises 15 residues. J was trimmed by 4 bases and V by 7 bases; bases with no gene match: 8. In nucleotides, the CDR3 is TGTGCCAGCACCCCGACTAGCGGAGGGTACAATGAGCAGTTCTTC. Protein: CASTPTSGGYNEQFF.

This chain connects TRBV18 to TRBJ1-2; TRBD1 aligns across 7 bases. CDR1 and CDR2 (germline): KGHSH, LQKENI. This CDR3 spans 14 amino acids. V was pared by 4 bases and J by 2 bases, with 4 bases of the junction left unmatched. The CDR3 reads CASSQGASNYGYTF. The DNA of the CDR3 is TGTGCCAGCTCACAGGGGGCGTCGAACTATGGCTACACCTTC.

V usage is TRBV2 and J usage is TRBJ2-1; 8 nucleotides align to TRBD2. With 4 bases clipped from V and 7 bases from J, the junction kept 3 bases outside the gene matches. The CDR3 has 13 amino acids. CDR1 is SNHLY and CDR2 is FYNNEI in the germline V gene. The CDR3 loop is CASSAGTSNEQFF. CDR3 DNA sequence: TGTGCCAGCAGTGCGGGGACTAGTAATGAGCAGTTCTTC.

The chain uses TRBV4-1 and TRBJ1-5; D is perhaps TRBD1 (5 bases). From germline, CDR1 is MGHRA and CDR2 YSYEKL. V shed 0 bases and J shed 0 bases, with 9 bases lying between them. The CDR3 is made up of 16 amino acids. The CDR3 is CASSQERTFSNQPQHF. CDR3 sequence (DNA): TGCGCCAGCAGCCAAGAGCGGACATTTAGCAATCAGCCCCAGCATTTT.

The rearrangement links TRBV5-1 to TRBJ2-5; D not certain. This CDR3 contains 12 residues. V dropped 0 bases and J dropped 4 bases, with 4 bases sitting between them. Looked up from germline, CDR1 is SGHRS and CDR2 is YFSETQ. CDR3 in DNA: TGCGCCAGCAGCTTGGAAGCAGAGACCCAGTACTTC. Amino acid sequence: CASSLEAETQYF.

For the CDR3, the DNA is TGTGCCAGCTCACCACTAAGGACAGGAGATAGCAATCAGCCCCAGCATTTT. Its translation is CASSPLRTGDSNQPQHF. The J gene is TRBJ1-5, the V gene TRBV18; 7 nucleotides match TRBD1. Per germline, CDR1 KGHSH and CDR2 LQKENI. V lost 1 base, J lost 0 bases, and 6 bases stayed unmatched. The CDR3 is 17 amino acids.

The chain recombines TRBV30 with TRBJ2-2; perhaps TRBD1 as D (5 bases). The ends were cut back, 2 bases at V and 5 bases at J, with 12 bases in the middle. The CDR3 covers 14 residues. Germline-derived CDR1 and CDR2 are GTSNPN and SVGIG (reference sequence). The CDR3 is CAWSPGKYTGELFF. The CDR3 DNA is TGTGCCTGGAGTCCAGGGAAGTATACCGGGGAGCTGTTTTTT.

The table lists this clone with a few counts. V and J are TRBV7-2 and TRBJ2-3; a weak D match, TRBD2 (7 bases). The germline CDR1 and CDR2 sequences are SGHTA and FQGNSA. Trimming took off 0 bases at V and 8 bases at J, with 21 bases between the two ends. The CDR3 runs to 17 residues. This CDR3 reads CASSLAASGTGRGTQYF. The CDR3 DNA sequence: TGTGCCAGCAGCTTAGCGGCTAGCGGTACCGGCAGGGGTACGCAGTATTTT.

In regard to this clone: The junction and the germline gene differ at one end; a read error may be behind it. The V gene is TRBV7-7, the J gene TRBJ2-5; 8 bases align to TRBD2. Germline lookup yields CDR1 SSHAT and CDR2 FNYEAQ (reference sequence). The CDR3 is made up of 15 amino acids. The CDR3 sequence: CASSLAGLVHETQYF. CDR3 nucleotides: TGTGCTAGCAGCTTAGCGGGACTAGTCCATGAGACCCAGTACTTC.

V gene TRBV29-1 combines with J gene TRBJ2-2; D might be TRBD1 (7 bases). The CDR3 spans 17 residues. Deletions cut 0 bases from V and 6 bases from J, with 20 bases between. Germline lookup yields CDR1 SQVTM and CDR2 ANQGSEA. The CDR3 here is CSVEDYPGGGRPGELFF. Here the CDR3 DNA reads TGCAGCGTTGAAGATTATCCTGGAGGGGGCCGTCCCGGGGAGCTGTTTTTT.

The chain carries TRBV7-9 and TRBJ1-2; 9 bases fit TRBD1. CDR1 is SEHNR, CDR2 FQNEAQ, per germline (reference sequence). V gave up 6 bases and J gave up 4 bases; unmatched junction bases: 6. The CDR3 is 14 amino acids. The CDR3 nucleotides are TGTGCCAGCAGTCAGGGGACAGGGAGCTATGGCTACACCTTC. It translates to CASSQGTGSYGYTF.

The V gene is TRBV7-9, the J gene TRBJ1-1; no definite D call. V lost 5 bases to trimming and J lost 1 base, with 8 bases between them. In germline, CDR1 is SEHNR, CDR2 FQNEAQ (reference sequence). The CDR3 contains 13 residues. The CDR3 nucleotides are TGTGCCAGCAGCCGCGGAACGAACACTGAAGCTTTCTTT. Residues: CASSRGTNTEAFF.

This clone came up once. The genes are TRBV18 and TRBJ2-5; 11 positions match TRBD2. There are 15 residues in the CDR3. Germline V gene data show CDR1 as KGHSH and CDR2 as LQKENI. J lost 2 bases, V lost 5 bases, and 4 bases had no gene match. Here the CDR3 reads CASSWTSGRQETQYF. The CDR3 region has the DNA TGTGCCAGCTCATGGACTAGCGGGCGACAAGAGACCCAGTACTTC.

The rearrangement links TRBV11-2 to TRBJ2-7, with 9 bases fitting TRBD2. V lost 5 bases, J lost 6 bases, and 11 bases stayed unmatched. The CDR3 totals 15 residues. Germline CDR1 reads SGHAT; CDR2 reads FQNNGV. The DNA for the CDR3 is TGTGCCAGCAGCCCCCAGTTAGCGGGGGCAGGCGAGCAGTACTTC. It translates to CASSPQLAGAGEQYF.

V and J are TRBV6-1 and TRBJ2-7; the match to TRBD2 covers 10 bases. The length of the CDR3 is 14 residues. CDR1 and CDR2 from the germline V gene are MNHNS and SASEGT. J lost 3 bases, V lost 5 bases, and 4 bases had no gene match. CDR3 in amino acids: CASSLAGAIYEQYF. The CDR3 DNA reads TGTGCCAGCAGTCTAGCGGGAGCGATCTACGAGCAGTACTTC.

The CDR3 region has the DNA TGTGCCTGGAGTGTGGGTGGCAGGGGGATCAATCAGCCCCAGCATTTT. Its translation: CAWSVGGRGINQPQHF. The chain has TRBV30 and TRBJ1-5; the match to TRBD1 covers 7 bases. With V trimmed by 0 bases and J by 3 bases, 8 bases remained unmatched. The CDR3 length is 16 residues. The germline V gene encodes CDR1 GTSNPN and CDR2 SVGIG (reference sequence).

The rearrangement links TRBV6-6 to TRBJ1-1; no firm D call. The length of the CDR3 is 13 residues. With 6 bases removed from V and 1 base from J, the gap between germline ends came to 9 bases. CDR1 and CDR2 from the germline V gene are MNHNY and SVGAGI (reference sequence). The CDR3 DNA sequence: TGTGCCAGCAGCTACAAGAAGAACACTGAAGCTTTCTTT. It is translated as CASSYKKNTEAFF.

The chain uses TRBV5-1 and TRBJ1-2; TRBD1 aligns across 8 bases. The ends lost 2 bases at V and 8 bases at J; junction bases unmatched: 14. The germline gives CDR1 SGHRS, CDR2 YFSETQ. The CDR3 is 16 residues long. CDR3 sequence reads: CASSFGGGQGAGGYTF. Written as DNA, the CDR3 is TGCGCCAGCAGCTTTGGCGGGGGGCAGGGGGCTGGAGGCTACACCTTC.

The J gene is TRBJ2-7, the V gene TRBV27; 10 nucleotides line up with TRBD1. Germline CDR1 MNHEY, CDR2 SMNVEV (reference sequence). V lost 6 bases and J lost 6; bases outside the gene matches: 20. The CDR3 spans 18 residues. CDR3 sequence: CASRLLPGTGASGLEQYF. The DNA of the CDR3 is TGTGCCAGCAGACTACTCCCCGGGACAGGGGCTTCAGGCCTCGAGCAGTACTTC.